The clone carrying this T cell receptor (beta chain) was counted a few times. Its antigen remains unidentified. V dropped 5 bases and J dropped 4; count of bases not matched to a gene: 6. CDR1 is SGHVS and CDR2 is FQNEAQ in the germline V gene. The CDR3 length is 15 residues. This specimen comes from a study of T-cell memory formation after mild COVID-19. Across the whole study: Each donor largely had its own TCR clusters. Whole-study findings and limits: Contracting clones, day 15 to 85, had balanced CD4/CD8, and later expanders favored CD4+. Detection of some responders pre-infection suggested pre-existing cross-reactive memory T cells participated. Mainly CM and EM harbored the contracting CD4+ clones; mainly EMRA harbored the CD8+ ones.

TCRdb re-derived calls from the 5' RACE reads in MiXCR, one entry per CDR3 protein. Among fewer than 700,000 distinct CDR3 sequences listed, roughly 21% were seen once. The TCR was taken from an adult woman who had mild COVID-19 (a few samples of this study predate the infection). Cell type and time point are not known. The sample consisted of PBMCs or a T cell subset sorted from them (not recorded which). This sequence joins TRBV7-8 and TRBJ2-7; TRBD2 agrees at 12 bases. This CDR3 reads CASSARLAGDYEQYF. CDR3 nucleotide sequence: TGTGCCAGCAGCGCCCGACTAGCGGGAGATTACGAGCAGTACTTC.